What follows are 10 T cell receptor beta chains derived from one specimen sequenced in a study of T cell responses to AZD1222 COVID-19 vaccine. Data came from immunoSEQ multiplex PCR; TCRdb stores just in-frame clones and leaves some out. This table has some 130,000 clones, roughly 91% appearing once. This sample comprised peripheral blood, obtained 28 days after the second AZD1222 dose. The receptors were sampled from an adult who received the AZD1222 COVID-19 vaccine.

This chain joins TRBV6-5 and TRBJ1-5, with D unclear. The CDR3 is made up of 16 amino acids. Trimming cost V 0 bases and J 2 bases, with 11 bases left between them. The germline CDR1 and CDR2 sequences are MNHEY and SVGAGI. The CDR3 sequence: CASSYSREWGNQPQHF. The CDR3 DNA follows: TGTGCCAGCAGTTACTCAAGGGAGTGGGGCAATCAGCCCCAGCATTTT.

The chain carries TRBV7-9 and TRBJ1-1; D uncertain. Germline-derived CDR1 and CDR2 are SEHNR and FQNEAQ (reference sequence). V gave up 1 base and J gave up 3 bases, with 9 bases separating them. This CDR3 has 14 residues. CDR3 sequence: CASSLGAMDTEAFF. In DNA, the CDR3 is TGTGCCAGCAGCTTAGGGGCTATGGACACTGAAGCTTTCTTT. The variable domain in full, with the rest retrieved from reference TRBV7-9 and TRBJ1-1, is DTGVSQNPRHKITKRGQNVTFRCDPISEHNRLYWYRQTLGQGPEFLTYFQNEAQLEKSRLLSDRFSAERPKGSFSTLEIQRTEQGDSAMYLCASSLGAMDTEAFFGQGTRLTVV.

The chain couples TRBV7-9 to TRBJ2-1; possible D gene TRBD1, 6 bases. Germline V gives CDR1 SEHNR, CDR2 FQNEAQ (reference sequence). Trimming took off 5 bases at V and 8 bases at J, with 16 bases between the two ends. The length of the CDR3 is 14 residues. CDR3 nucleotides: TGTGCCAGCAGCCCCGCAGGGGTTAGGGATGAGCAGTTCTTC. Translated, it gives CASSPAGVRDEQFF. The full variable domain, in which reference TRBV7-9 and TRBJ2-1 provide the parts outside the CDR3, is DTGVSQNPRHKITKRGQNVTFRCDPISEHNRLYWYRQTLGQGPEFLTYFQNEAQLEKSRLLSDRFSAERPKGSFSTLEIQRTEQGDSAMYLCASSPAGVRDEQFFGPGTRLTVL.

This rearrangement joins TRBV6-4 to TRBJ2-1, with D uncertain. Trimming took 5 bases from V and 0 from J, leaving 11 bases between them. Germline V gene sequence: CDR1 MRHNA, CDR2 SNTAGT. The CDR3 is made up of 15 amino acids. The CDR3 bases are TGTGCCAGCAGTACCGACACATCCTCCTACAATGAGCAGTTCTTC. Its protein is CASSTDTSSYNEQFF.

The rearrangement links TRBV7-9 to TRBJ1-5, with 7 positions matching TRBD1. The CDR3 covers 16 residues. V lost 1 base, J lost 0 bases, and 3 bases stayed unmatched. Germline CDR1 SEHNR, CDR2 FQNEAQ (reference sequence). Here the CDR3 reads CASSLGQGSSNQPQHF. The DNA for the CDR3 is TGTGCCAGCAGCTTAGGACAGGGTTCTAGCAATCAGCCCCAGCATTTT.

The gene calls are TRBV5-1 and TRBJ2-1; TRBD2 aligns across 8 bases. The CDR3 sequence is 16 residues long. J was trimmed by 6 bases and V by 2 bases; bases with no gene match: 10. Germline values: CDR1 SGHRS, CDR2 YFSETQ. CDR3 nucleotide sequence: TGCGCCAGCAGCTTTTCTTTTGGTAGCGGGGTCAATGAGCAGTTCTTC. This encodes CASSFSFGSGVNEQFF.

This rearrangement joins TRBV5-1 to TRBJ2-3, with D tentatively TRBD1 or TRBD2 (5 bases each). V lost 4 bases and J 6 bases, leaving 15 bases between the germline ends. This CDR3 has 14 amino acids. Germline V gives CDR1 SGHRS, CDR2 YFSETQ. CDR3 sequence (DNA): TGCGCCAGCAGCAACTCGGGGCTCGTGGATACGCAGTATTTT. As protein: CASSNSGLVDTQYF.

This chain joins TRBV5-1 and TRBJ1-5, with D unclear. CDR1 is SGHRS and CDR2 is YFSETQ in the germline V gene. CDR3 length: 16 amino acids. Between the trimmed V and J ends, which lost 4 bases and 0 bases, there was a span of 14 bases. The CDR3: CASSPGPAYSNQPQHF. DNA for the CDR3: TGCGCCAGCAGCCCCGGGCCAGCCTATAGCAATCAGCCCCAGCATTTT.

The gene calls are TRBV28 and TRBJ2-7, with TRBD2 matching 14 bases. This CDR3 spans 13 amino acids. V lost 8 bases, J lost 3 bases, and 0 bases stayed unmatched. The germline V gene has CDR1 MDHEN and CDR2 SYDVKM. CDR3 in DNA: TGTGCCAGCGGACTAGCGGGAGGCTACGAGCAGTACTTC. This encodes CASGLAGGYEQYF. Complete variable domain (other parts from reference TRBV28 and TRBJ2-7): DVKVTQSSRYLVKRTGEKVFLECVQDMDHENMFWYRQDPGLGLRLIYFSYDVKMKEKGDIPEGYSVSREKKERFSLILESASTNQTSMYLCASGLAGGYEQYFGPGTRLTVT.

This chain connects TRBV9 to TRBJ2-5; D is possibly TRBD1 or TRBD2 (5 bases each). Germline lookup yields CDR1 SGDLS and CDR2 YYNGEE. With 4 bases removed from V and 4 bases from J, the gap between germline ends came to 11 bases. The CDR3 contains 13 residues. CDR3 region: CASSRTGGETQYF. The CDR3 DNA follows: TGTGCCAGCAGCAGAACAGGAGGAGAGACCCAGTACTTC.